The 31 T cell receptor beta chains reported below all come from one sample, sequenced in a study of T cell repertoires in cytomegalovirus infection. TCRdb redid the calling of the reads with MiXCR, one entry per CDR3 protein. Among approximately 550,000 distinct CDR3 sequences listed, about 15% were seen once. The source material was CD8+ T cells from PBMCs. These receptors were taken from a human donor in good health (CMV status not recorded). Some clones in this sample may be carry-over from other donors' samples.

This clonotype has ten or more counts. The rearrangement joins TRBV4-2 to TRBJ2-3; a weak D match, TRBD1 (6 bases). The V gene lost 4 bases and the J gene lost 4 bases, with 18 bases spanning the gap. Germline CDR1 and CDR2: LGHNA and YNFKEQ. The CDR3 sequence is 16 residues long. The DNA for the CDR3 is TGTGCCAGCAGCCCCCAGGACAGAACTGCGGCAGATACGCAGTATTTT. Translation: CASSPQDRTAADTQYF.

This clonotype was counted ten times or more. The V gene is TRBV11-2, the J gene TRBJ2-3; 10 positions agree with TRBD2. Looked up from germline, CDR1 is SGHAT and CDR2 is FQNNGV. This CDR3 contains 19 residues. The trim removed 1 base at V and 7 bases at J, leaving 17 bases unmatched. The CDR3 DNA follows: TGTGCCAGCAGCTTAGGACCCTTAGAGCGGGAGGGTTTGGGAAATACGCAGTATTTT. Amino acid sequence: CASSLGPLEREGLGNTQYF.

On this clonotype itself: Because the CDR3 is missing its conserved closing phenylalanine or tryptophan, this is likely a read error. CDR3 bases: TGTGCCAGCACAGACGAAAAGACCTACGAGCAGTACTTA. This encodes CASTDEKTYEQYL. The genes are TRBV2 and TRBJ2-7; no reliable D call. Germline assignment: CDR1 SNHLY and CDR2 FYNNEI. There are 13 residues in the CDR3. V was pared by 7 bases and J by 2 bases, with 12 bases between.

A few counts support this clonotype. J is TRBJ1-1 and V is TRBV10-3; D gene unclear. Germline V gene lookup returns CDR1 ENHRY and CDR2 SYGVKD. Trimming stripped 3 bases from V and 5 bases from J, with 16 bases between. This CDR3 has 15 residues. CDR3 protein: CAISDPRGEWTEAFF. CDR3 nucleotide sequence: TGTGCCATCAGTGACCCGAGAGGTGAGTGGACTGAAGCTTTCTTT.

In this sample, this clonotype turned up many times. The V gene is TRBV7-9, the J gene TRBJ1-1, with a weak D call TRBD1 (6 bases). The germline V and J ends were trimmed by 1 base and 4 bases, with 7 bases remaining between them. The V gene's germline CDR1 is SEHNR and CDR2 FQNEAQ (reference sequence). CDR3 length: 13 amino acids. The CDR3 DNA sequence: TGTGCCAGCAGCTTAGGGACAGCCACTGAAGCTTTCTTT. Protein sequence: CASSLGTATEAFF.

The chain has TRBV10-3 and TRBJ2-3; 11 bases fit TRBD2. This CDR3 is 16 amino acids long. Germline V gene sequence: CDR1 ENHRY, CDR2 SYGVKD. Germline trimming cut 5 bases from V and 2 bases from J; bases unmatched to any gene: 6. CDR3 nucleotide sequence: TGTGCCATCAGTCTCAAGACTAGCGGGGACACAGATACGCAGTATTTT. Translation gives CAISLKTSGDTDTQYF.

This clonotype has ten or more counts. V gene TRBV4-1 combines with J gene TRBJ2-7; a possible D gene is TRBD2 (6 bases). Germline V gene data show CDR1 as MGHRA and CDR2 as YSYEKL. The V and J ends lost 1 base and 0 bases respectively, with 19 bases between them. This CDR3 contains 18 residues. The CDR3 region has the DNA TGCGCCAGCAGCCAAGGGGCCCGACTTGGTAGCGGCTCCTACGAGCAGTACTTC. This codes for CASSQGARLGSGSYEQYF.

This clonotype appeared a few times. This rearrangement joins TRBV27 to TRBJ1-2, with D perhaps matching TRBD1 (6 bases). The CDR3 contains 12 residues. The V gene's germline CDR1 is MNHEY and CDR2 SMNVEV (reference sequence). V gave up 7 bases and J gave up 8 bases, with 14 bases separating them. CDR3 coding DNA: TGTGCCAGCAAAAGGGGGGCAGGGGGCTACACCTTC. The encoded protein is CASKRGAGGYTF.

Ten or more counts support this clonotype. The V call is TRBV4-1, the J call TRBJ1-1, with 10 bases that match TRBD1. The CDR3 covers 16 residues. The trim removed 4 bases at V and 1 base at J, leaving 6 bases unmatched. Germline V gene lookup returns CDR1 MGHRA and CDR2 YSYEKL. Written as DNA, the CDR3 is TGCGCCAGCAGCCGGGGACAGGGGCAGTGGAACACTGAAGCTTTCTTT. Protein sequence: CASSRGQGQWNTEAFF.

This chain uses TRBV20-1 with TRBJ2-1; TRBD2 matches 8 bases. CDR1 is DFQATT, CDR2 SNEGSKA, per germline (reference sequence). Trimming removed 3 bases from V and 7 bases from J; junction bases left unmatched: 8. This CDR3 comprises 14 residues. The CDR3, as DNA: TGCAGTGCTAGGGCGACGGGAGGGCGAAATGAGCAGTTCTTC. Translation gives CSARATGGRNEQFF.

Ten or more counts support this clonotype. This chain uses TRBV28 with TRBJ1-1, with D unresolved. The CDR3 consists of 13 residues. Germline V gene lookup returns CDR1 MDHEN and CDR2 SYDVKM. V lost 5 bases and J 6 bases, leaving 13 bases between the germline ends. Written as DNA, the CDR3 is TGTGCCAGCAGTCCCACCCGGGCCGCTGAAGCTTTCTTT. Protein product: CASSPTRAAEAFF.

This clonotype was detected many times. This chain connects TRBV12-3 or TRBV12-4 to TRBJ2-5, with D possibly being TRBD1 or TRBD2 (5 bases each). The CDR3 has 15 residues. V lost 2 bases, J lost 4 bases, and 14 bases lay in between. CDR3 residues: CASSLSGGVAETQYF. The CDR3 DNA is TGTGCCAGCAGTTTAAGTGGGGGTGTGGCAGAGACCCAGTACTTC.

This clonotype appeared a few times. The chain has TRBV25-1 and TRBJ1-5; D remains unclear. CDR1 is MGHDK, CDR2 SYGVNS, per germline. The CDR3 spans 14 residues. Between the trimmed V and J ends, which lost 0 bases and 3 bases, there was a span of 6 bases. In DNA form, the CDR3 reads TGTGCCAGCAGTGAATATATGACCAATCAGCCCCAGCATTTT. Translation gives CASSEYMTNQPQHF.

At least ten counts were recorded for this clonotype. The chain couples TRBV7-9 to TRBJ2-5, with unresolved D. Trimming cost V 5 bases and J 0 bases, with 13 bases left between them. Looked up from germline, CDR1 is SEHNR and CDR2 is FQNEAQ (reference sequence). The CDR3 covers 15 residues. The CDR3 DNA reads as TGTGCCAGCAGCCCGACAAGAACCTACCAAGAGACCCAGTACTTC. Translating gives CASSPTRTYQETQYF.

The V and J genes are TRBV25-1 and TRBJ1-2, with D hard to call. The germline V gene encodes CDR1 MGHDK and CDR2 SYGVNS. Trimming took off 5 bases at V and 3 bases at J, with 10 bases between the two ends. This CDR3 spans 13 amino acids. CDR3 loop: CASSKSGYYGYTF. DNA for the CDR3: TGTGCCAGCAGTAAGTCGGGGTACTATGGCTACACCTTC.

In this sample, this clonotype turned up a few times. The J gene is TRBJ2-3, the V gene TRBV4-1; 7 bases map to TRBD2. Trimming took 3 bases from V and 4 from J; bases not matched to a gene: 10. The germline gives CDR1 MGHRA, CDR2 YSYEKL. CDR3 length equals 16 residues. The CDR3 coding sequence is TGCGCCAGCAGCCAGGGACGGGTTAGCGGGCCAGATACGCAGTATTTT. Encoded protein: CASSQGRVSGPDTQYF.

This clonotype was detected ten times or more. The chain joins TRBV7-6 to TRBJ2-5, with D possibly TRBD1 on 6 matching bases. The CDR3 runs 16 residues. Germline assignment: CDR1 SGHVS and CDR2 FNYEAQ. V was trimmed by 5 bases and J by 2 bases, leaving 18 bases between them. For the CDR3, the DNA is TGTGCCAGCAGCACCCGGACAGCGCCACCTCAAGAGACCCAGTACTTC. It is translated as CASSTRTAPPQETQYF.

The table lists this clonotype with many counts. This rearrangement joins TRBV4-1 to TRBJ2-1, with 8 bases matching TRBD1. From germline, CDR1 is MGHRA and CDR2 YSYEKL. With V trimmed by 0 bases and J by 5 bases, 3 bases remained unmatched. The CDR3 totals 15 residues. CDR3 nucleotide sequence: TGCGCCAGCAGCCAAGAATGGACAGGGAACAATGAGCAGTTCTTC. Translating it yields CASSQEWTGNNEQFF.

This clonotype was seen a few times. The chain employs TRBV27 and TRBJ2-7; 7 bases map to TRBD2. The CDR3 has 14 amino acids. CDR1 MNHEY and CDR2 SMNVEV come from the germline V gene (reference sequence). The V gene end was trimmed by 5 bases and the J gene end by 2 bases; junction bases not matched to a gene: 6. CDR3 loop: CASSRGSSAYEQYF. The CDR3 nucleotides are TGTGCCAGCAGTCGCGGGAGCAGTGCCTACGAGCAGTACTTC.

This clonotype has more than one count but fewer than ten. This chain uses TRBV12-5 with TRBJ1-5; the D is unclear. Trimming shortened V by 3 bases and J by 7 bases, and 19 bases separated the two germline ends. The CDR3 is made up of 16 amino acids. CDR1 is LGHNT, CDR2 FRNRAP, per germline. CDR3: CASGFQDGGIGQPQHF. The CDR3 nucleotides read TGTGCTAGTGGTTTCCAGGACGGTGGGATAGGACAGCCCCAGCATTTT.

V usage is TRBV9 and J usage is TRBJ1-1; D is undetermined. V was shortened by 0 bases and J by 2 bases, with 8 bases between the two germline ends. This CDR3 is 14 amino acids long. The germline gives CDR1 SGDLS, CDR2 YYNGEE. CDR3 in amino acids: CASSVEEFNTEAFF. The DNA for the CDR3 is TGTGCCAGCAGCGTAGAGGAGTTTAACACTGAAGCTTTCTTT. The variable domain in full, with the rest retrieved from reference TRBV9 and TRBJ1-1, is DSGVTQTPKHLITATGQRVTLRCSPRSGDLSVYWYQQSLDQGLQFLIQYYNGEERAKGNILERFSAQQFPDLHSELNLSSLELGDSALYFCASSVEEFNTEAFFGQGTRLTVV.

This clonotype occurred many times. The J gene is TRBJ2-3, the V gene TRBV7-9; tentatively, D is TRBD2 (6 bases). Germline loops: CDR1 SEHNR, CDR2 FQNEAQ (reference sequence). Trimming left V 5 bases short and J 3 bases short, with 15 bases between. This CDR3 has 15 residues. CDR3 DNA: TGTGCCAGCAGCCCCGCGGGGTCGGGGACAGATACGCAGTATTTT. The encoded protein is CASSPAGSGTDTQYF. Full variable domain (rest looked up from reference TRBV7-9 and TRBJ2-3): DTGVSQNPRHKITKRGQNVTFRCDPISEHNRLYWYRQTLGQGPEFLTYFQNEAQLEKSRLLSDRFSAERPKGSFSTLEIQRTEQGDSAMYLCASSPAGSGTDTQYFGPGTRLTVL.

This clonotype was detected many times. The V call is TRBV4-1, the J call TRBJ1-5, with no clear D. Trimming stripped 3 bases from V and 2 bases from J, with 5 bases between. CDR1 is MGHRA and CDR2 is YSYEKL in the germline V gene. This CDR3 is 13 amino acids long. The CDR3 loop is CASSHGGNQPQHF. The CDR3 coding sequence is TGCGCCAGCAGCCACGGGGGCAATCAGCCCCAGCATTTT.

The chain has TRBV20-1 and TRBJ2-3; 15 nucleotides agree with TRBD2. The ends lost 3 bases at V and 3 bases at J; junction bases unmatched: 7. This CDR3 is built from 17 residues. Germline lookup yields CDR1 DFQATT and CDR2 SNEGSKA (reference sequence). CDR3 loop: CSASWTSGGAGTDTQYF. CDR3 bases: TGCAGTGCTAGTTGGACTAGCGGGGGGGCAGGTACAGATACGCAGTATTTT.

In the case of this clonotype: A much larger clone lies one base from this, so it may be a read error. The chain recombines TRBV6-6 with TRBJ2-6, with TRBD2 identical over 10 bases. Germline V gene data show CDR1 as MNHNY and CDR2 as SVGAGI (reference sequence). The CDR3 has 19 amino acids. DNA of the CDR3: TGTACCAGCAGGGCCCTAGCGGGAGAAGAAGGACCCTGGGCCAACGTCCTGACTTTC. This sequence encodes CTSRALAGEEGPWANVLTF.

This clonotype was seen repeatedly, ten times or more. The chain links TRBV12-3 or TRBV12-4 to TRBJ1-2, with 8 bases identical to TRBD1. This CDR3 is 18 amino acids long. V gave up 0 bases and J gave up 6 bases; unmatched junction bases: 15. DNA for the CDR3: TGTGCCAGCAGTTTAGCGCTAAAGGGTCCGGGACAGGCGAATGGCTACACCTTC. Residues: CASSLALKGPGQANGYTF.

This clonotype appeared many times. The chain uses TRBV7-9 and TRBJ2-3, with D perhaps TRBD1 (5 bases). The germline CDR1 and CDR2 sequences are SEHNR and FQNEAQ (reference sequence). Between the trimmed V and J ends, which lost 0 bases and 7 bases, there was a span of 14 bases. This CDR3 contains 15 residues. The CDR3 DNA reads TGTGCCAGCAGCTTAGCGAATACAGGCGGAAATACGCAGTATTTT. Its protein is CASSLANTGGNTQYF.

This clonotype appeared many times. The CDR3 here is CASSAAGRTNTEAFF. For the CDR3, the DNA is TGTGCCAGCAGCGCCGCGGGACGAACGAACACTGAAGCTTTCTTT. The chain employs TRBV9 and TRBJ1-1, with D perhaps TRBD1 (5 bases). CDR1 SGDLS and CDR2 YYNGEE come from the germline V gene. There are 15 residues in the CDR3. The germline V and J ends were trimmed by 3 bases and 1 base, with 13 bases remaining between them.

This clonotype showed up many times. The chain employs TRBV11-1 and TRBJ2-5, with 10 bases fitting TRBD2. The CDR3 sequence is 19 residues long. Germline values: CDR1 SGHAT, CDR2 FQDESV (reference sequence). With V trimmed by 2 bases and J by 4 bases, 16 bases remained unmatched. The CDR3 DNA sequence: TGTGCCAGCAGCTTACGCCTAGCGGGGGTGAGGAATAGAGGAGAGACCCAGTACTTC. Translated, it gives CASSLRLAGVRNRGETQYF.

Notes on this clonotype: Because it lacks the conserved phenylalanine or tryptophan at the end, this CDR3 is likely a read error. This chain uses TRBV4-1 with TRBJ2-1; 10 positions agree with TRBD1. Germline CDR1 reads MGHRA; CDR2 reads YSYEKL. The CDR3 totals 15 residues. Trimming cost V 3 bases and J 7 bases; bases outside gene matches: 6. CDR3 nucleotides: TGCGCCAGCAGCCATCGACAGGGGGCCGATAATGAGCAGTTCTTA. Amino acid sequence: CASSHRQGADNEQFL.

The CDR3 here is CASSKARLNTEAFF. The CDR3 DNA is TGTGCCAGTAGTAAGGCGCGTTTGAACACTGAAGCTTTCTTT. J is TRBJ1-1 and V is TRBV19; D uncertain. The CDR3 contains 14 residues. Germline V gives CDR1 LNHDA, CDR2 SQIVND (reference sequence). V gave up 4 bases and J gave up 0 bases, with 9 bases separating them.